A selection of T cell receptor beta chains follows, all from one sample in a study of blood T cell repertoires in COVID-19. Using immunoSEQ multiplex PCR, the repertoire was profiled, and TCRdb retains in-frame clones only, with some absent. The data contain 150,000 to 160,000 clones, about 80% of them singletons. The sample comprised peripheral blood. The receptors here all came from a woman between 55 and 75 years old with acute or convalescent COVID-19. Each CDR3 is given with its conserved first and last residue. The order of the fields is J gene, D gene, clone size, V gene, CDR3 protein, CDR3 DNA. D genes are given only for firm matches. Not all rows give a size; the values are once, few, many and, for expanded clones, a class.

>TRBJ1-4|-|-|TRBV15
CATSRLTGGTATNEKLFF
TGTGCCACCAGCAGGCTTACGGGGGGCACAGCAACTAATGAAAAACTGTTTTTT
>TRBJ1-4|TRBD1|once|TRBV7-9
CASSLGQGARTNEKLFF
TGTGCCAGCAGCTTGGGACAGGGGGCTAGAACTAATGAAAAACTGTTTTTT
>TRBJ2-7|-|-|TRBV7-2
CASSSTGFFEQYF
TGTGCCAGCAGCTCAACAGGCTTCTTTGAGCAGTACTTC
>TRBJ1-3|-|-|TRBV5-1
CASSRDGRLSSGNTIYF
TGCGCGTCCAGCAGGGATGGCAGGCTTAGCTCTGGAAACACCATATATTTT
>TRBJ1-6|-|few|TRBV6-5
CASSPPDSPLHF
TGTGCCAGCAGTCCTCCGGATTCACCCCTCCACTTT
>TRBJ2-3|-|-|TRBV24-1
CATSDVQGRGTDTQYF
TGTGCCACCAGTGATGTACAGGGCCGGGGCACAGATACGCAGTATTTT
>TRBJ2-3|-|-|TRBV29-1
CSVEAGRWGEDTQYF
TGCAGCGTTGAAGCTGGGAGGTGGGGGGAGGATACGCAGTATTTT
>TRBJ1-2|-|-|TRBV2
CAETGGARYGYTF
TGTGCCGAAACTGGGGGCGCCCGCTATGGCTACACCTTC
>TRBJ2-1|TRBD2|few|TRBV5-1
CASSLASGGREQFF
TGCGCCAGCAGCTTAGCTAGCGGGGGTCGTGAGCAGTTCTTC
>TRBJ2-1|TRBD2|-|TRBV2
CASNLLAGGNEQFF
TGTGCCAGCAACTTACTAGCGGGGGGAAATGAGCAGTTCTTC
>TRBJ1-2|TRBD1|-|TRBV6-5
CASRQGLTNYGYTF
TGTGCCAGCCGACAGGGCCTAACTAACTATGGCTACACCTTC
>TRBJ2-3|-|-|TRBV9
CASSGLTDTQYF
TGTGCCAGCAGCGGGCTCACAGATACGCAGTATTTT
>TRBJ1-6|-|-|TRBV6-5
CASSYSRSPLHF
TGTGCCAGCAGTTACTCTCGGTCACCCCTCCACTTT
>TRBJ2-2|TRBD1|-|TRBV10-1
CASPGQALNTGELFF
TGCGCCAGCCCGGGACAGGCTCTGAACACCGGGGAGCTGTTTTTT
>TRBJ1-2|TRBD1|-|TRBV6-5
CASSPTGGANYGYTF
TGTGCCAGCAGCCCAACAGGGGGCGCTAACTATGGCTACACCTTC
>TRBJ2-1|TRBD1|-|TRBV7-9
CASSPPGTGTNEQFF
TGTGCCAGCAGCCCACCTGGGACAGGGACCAATGAGCAGTTCTTC
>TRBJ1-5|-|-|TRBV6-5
CASSPRVGSNQPQHF
TGTGCCAGCAGTCCACGGGTCGGAAGCAATCAGCCCCAGCATTTT
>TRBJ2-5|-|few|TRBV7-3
CASSPGVAETQYF
TGTGCCAGCAGCCCGGGGGTGGCAGAGACCCAGTACTTC
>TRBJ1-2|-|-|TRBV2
CASSGQQELYGYTF
TGTGCCAGCAGTGGCCAACAGGAGCTCTATGGCTACACCTTC
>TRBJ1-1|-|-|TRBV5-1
CASSSSTGLRNTEAFF
TGCGCCAGCAGCTCGTCTACAGGGCTCCGGAACACTGAAGCTTTCTTT
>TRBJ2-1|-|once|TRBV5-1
CASSLDAGPYNEQFF
TGCGCCAGCAGCTTGGACGCGGGGCCCTACAATGAGCAGTTCTTC
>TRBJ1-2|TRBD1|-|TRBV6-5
CASSYSEGGGYTF
TGTGCCAGCAGTTACTCCGAAGGGGGCGGCTACACCTTC
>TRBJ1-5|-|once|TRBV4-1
CASSQDSTQEDQPQHF
TGCGCCAGCAGCCAAGATAGTACACAGGAAGATCAGCCCCAGCATTTT
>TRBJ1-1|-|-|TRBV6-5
CASLEGLRTEAFF
TGTGCCAGCTTGGAGGGGCTTAGGACTGAAGCTTTCTTT
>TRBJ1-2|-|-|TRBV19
CASSIGPDGYTF
TGTGCCAGTAGTATAGGTCCGGATGGCTACACCTTC
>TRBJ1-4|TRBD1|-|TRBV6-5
CASSIYRGPEKLFF
TGTGCCAGCAGTATTTACAGGGGGCCTGAAAAACTGTTTTTT
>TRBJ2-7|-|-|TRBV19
CASTETTGYEQYF
TGTGCCAGCACGGAGACAACGGGGTACGAGCAGTACTTC
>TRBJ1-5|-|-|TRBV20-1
CSASFQAGQPQHF
TGCAGTGCTAGTTTTCAAGCTGGTCAGCCCCAGCATTTT
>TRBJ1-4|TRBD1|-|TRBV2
CASSLQGDNEKLFF
TGTGCCAGCAGTTTACAGGGGGATAATGAAAAACTGTTTTTT
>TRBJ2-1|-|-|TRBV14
CASSQPGRGSYNEQFF
TGTGCCAGCAGCCAACCAGGGCGCGGCTCCTACAATGAGCAGTTCTTC
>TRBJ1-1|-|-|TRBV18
CASSRGDMNTEAFF
TGTGCCAGCTCACGGGGAGACATGAACACTGAAGCTTTCTTT
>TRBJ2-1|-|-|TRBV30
CAWSVAGPYNEQFF
TGTGCCTGGAGTGTGGCAGGGCCCTACAATGAGCAGTTCTTC
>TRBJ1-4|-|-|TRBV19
CATGGQGGANEKLFF
TGTGCCACTGGAGGGCAGGGAGGGGCTAATGAAAAACTGTTTTTT
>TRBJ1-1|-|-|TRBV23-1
CASSPKGNGQRNTEAFF
TGCGCCAGCAGTCCCAAAGGGAACGGACAGAGGAACACTGAAGCTTTCTTT
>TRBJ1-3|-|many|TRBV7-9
CASSLATGNTIYF
TGTGCCAGCAGCTTAGCGACAGGAAACACCATATATTTT
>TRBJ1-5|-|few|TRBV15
CATSRGGPQNQPQHF
TGTGCCACCAGCAGAGGGGGCCCCCAGAATCAGCCCCAGCATTTT
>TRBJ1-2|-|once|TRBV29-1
CSVDRRRQGQYGYTF
TGCAGCGTTGACCGCCGCAGGCAGGGGCAGTATGGCTACACCTTC
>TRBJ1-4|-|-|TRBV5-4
CASSLDLRGARKLFF
TGTGCCAGCAGCTTGGACCTTCGGGGGGCAAGGAAACTGTTTTTT
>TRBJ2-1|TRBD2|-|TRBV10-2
CASSEGGLAGAYYNEQFF
TGCGCCAGCAGTGAGGGGGGGCTAGCGGGGGCCTATTACAATGAGCAGTTCTTC
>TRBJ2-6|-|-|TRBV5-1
CASSLRSAGANVLTF
TGCGCCAGCAGCTTAAGATCAGCTGGGGCCAACGTCCTGACTTTC
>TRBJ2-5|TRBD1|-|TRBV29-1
CSVVPDRAQETQYF
TGCAGCGTCGTACCGGACAGGGCCCAAGAGACCCAGTACTTC
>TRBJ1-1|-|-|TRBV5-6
CASSLSGRFNEAFF
TGTGCCAGCAGCTTGTCAGGCAGGTTTAATGAAGCTTTCTTT